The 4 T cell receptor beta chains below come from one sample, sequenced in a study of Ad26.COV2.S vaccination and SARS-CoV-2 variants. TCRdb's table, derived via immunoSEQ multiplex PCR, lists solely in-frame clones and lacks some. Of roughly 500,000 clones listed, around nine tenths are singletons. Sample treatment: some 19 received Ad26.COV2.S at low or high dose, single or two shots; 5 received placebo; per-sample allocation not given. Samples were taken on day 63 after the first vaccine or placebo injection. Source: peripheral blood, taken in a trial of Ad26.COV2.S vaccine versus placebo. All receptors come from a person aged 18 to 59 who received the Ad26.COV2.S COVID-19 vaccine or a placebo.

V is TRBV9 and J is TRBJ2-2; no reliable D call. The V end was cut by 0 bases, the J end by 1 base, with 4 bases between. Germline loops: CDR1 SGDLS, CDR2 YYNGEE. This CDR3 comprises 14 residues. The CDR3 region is CASSVVGNTGELFF. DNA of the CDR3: TGTGCCAGCAGCGTAGTCGGGAACACCGGGGAGCTGTTTTTT.

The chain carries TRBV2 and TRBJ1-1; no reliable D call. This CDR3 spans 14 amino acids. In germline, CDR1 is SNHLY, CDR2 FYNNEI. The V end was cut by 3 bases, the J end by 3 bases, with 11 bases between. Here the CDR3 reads CASSEVNGDTEAFF. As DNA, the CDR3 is TGTGCCAGCAGTGAGGTTAACGGGGACACTGAAGCTTTCTTT.

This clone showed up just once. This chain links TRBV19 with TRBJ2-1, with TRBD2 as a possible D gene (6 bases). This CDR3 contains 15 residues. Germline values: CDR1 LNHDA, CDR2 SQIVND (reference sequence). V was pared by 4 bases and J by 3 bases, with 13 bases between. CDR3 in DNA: TGTGCCAGTAGTACCCGGAGGGCGGGCTACAATGAGCAGTTCTTC. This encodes CASSTRRAGYNEQFF.

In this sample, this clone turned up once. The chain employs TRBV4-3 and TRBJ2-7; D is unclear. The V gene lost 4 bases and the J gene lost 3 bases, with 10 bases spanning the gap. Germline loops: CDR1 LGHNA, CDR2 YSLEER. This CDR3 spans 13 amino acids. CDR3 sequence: CASSLAKGYEQYF. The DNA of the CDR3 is TGCGCCAGCAGCCTTGCCAAAGGCTACGAGCAGTACTTC.